This T cell receptor (beta chain) appears in the sequencing data of a study of vaccination and CD4 T cells after COVID-19. Treatment defined: approximately nine-day PBMC culture with coronavirus spike peptide pools or control peptides (ViraFEST assay). The study's findings and limits: Early post-infection timepoints were not included, and relatively few convalescent patients were studied.

To note about this clonotype: Its cognate antigen is unknown.

With the Oncomine TCR Beta short-read assay, DNA from cultured CD4+ T cells was sequenced. From CD4+ T cells that had been cultured, genomic DNA was extracted. TCRdb fed the PCR reads into MiXCR, producing one record per CDR3 protein. The repertoire includes 15,000 to 18,000 distinct CDR3 sequences, 39% of them detected once, and 5.6% sits in the top ten. Trimming cost V 10 bases and J 8 bases; bases outside gene matches: 8. This CDR3 region has 14 residues. Looked up from germline, CDR1 is SGHVS and CDR2 is FNYEAQ. The starting material was CD4+ T cells from blood, cultured in vitro, obtained before SARS-CoV-2 vaccination. The clonotype comes from a human donor who had recovered from COVID-19. This chain connects TRBV7-6 to TRBJ2-1, with 13 bases matching TRBD2. This CDR3 is CATGLAGEGHEQFF. Here the CDR3 DNA reads TGTGCCACCGGACTAGCGGGAGAAGGTCATGAGCAGTTCTTC. Full variable domain (outside the CDR3, taken from reference TRBV7-6 and TRBJ2-1): GAGVSQSPRYKVTKRGQDVALRCDPISGHVSLYWYRQALGQGPEFLTYFNYEAQQDKSGLPNDRFSAERPEGSISTLTIQRTEQRDSAMYRCATGLAGEGHEQFFGPGTRLTVL.